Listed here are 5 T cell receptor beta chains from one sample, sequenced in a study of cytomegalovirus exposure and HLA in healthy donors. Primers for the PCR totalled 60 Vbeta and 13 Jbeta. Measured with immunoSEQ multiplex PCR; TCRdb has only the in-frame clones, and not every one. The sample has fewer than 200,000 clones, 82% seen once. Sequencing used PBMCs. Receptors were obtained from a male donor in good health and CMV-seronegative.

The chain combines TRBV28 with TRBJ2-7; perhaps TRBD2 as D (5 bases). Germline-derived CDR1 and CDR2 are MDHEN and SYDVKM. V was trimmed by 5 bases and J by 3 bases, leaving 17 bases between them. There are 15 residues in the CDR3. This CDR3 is CASSPQLALFYEQYF. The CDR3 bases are TGTGCCAGCAGTCCCCAGCTAGCCCTTTTCTACGAGCAGTACTTC.

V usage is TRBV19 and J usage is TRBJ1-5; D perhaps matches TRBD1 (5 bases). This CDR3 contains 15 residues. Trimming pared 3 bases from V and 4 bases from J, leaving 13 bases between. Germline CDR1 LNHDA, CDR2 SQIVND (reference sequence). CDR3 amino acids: CASSIRTGENQPQHF. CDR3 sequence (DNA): TGTGCCAGTAGTATCAGGACGGGGGAAAATCAGCCCCAGCATTTT.

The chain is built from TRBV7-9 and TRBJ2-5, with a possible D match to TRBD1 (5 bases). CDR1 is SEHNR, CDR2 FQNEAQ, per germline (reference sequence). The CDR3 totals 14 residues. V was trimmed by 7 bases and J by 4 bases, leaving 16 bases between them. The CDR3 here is CASNPDQGRETQYF. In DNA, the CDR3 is TGTGCCAGCAACCCGGACCAGGGCAGAGAGACCCAGTACTTC.

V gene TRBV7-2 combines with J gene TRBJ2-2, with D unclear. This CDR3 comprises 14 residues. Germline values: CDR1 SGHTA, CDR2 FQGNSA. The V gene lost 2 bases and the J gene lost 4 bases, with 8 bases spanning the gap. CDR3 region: CASSLSAGTGELFF. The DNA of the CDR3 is TGTGCCAGCAGCTTATCCGCCGGCACCGGGGAGCTGTTTTTT.

Here the CDR3 DNA reads TGCGCCAGCAGGTTCGTGGGAGACAAGGACGAGCAGTACTTC. The encoded protein is CASRFVGDKDEQYF. This chain uses TRBV5-1 with TRBJ2-7; TRBD2 might be the D (5 bases). Germline-derived CDR1 and CDR2 are SGHRS and YFSETQ. The CDR3 covers 14 residues. V gave up 5 bases and J gave up 5 bases, with 17 bases separating them.